This T cell receptor beta chain came from a study of CD8+CD57+ T cells in acquired aplastic anemia. With 4 bases clipped from V and 1 base from J, the junction kept 10 bases outside the gene matches. Germline V CDR1 and CDR2: MNHEY, SVGEGT. The CDR3 consists of 17 residues. Whoever was chosen for sequencing had shown CD8+CD57+ cell expansion by flow cytometry. A remark on this clonotype: This may be a read error: a much more frequent sequence differs by one nucleotide.

TCR beta VDJ and CDR3 profiling used genomic DNA as template. TCRdb independently ran MiXCR on the reads; one entry per CDR3 protein. The repertoire holds some 140,000 distinct CDR3 sequences, with about 54% as singletons. Sequencing was performed on sorted CD4+, CD8+, or CD8+CD57+ T cells (not recorded which) from PBMCs. The clonotype originates from a human donor with aplastic anemia. This chain links TRBV6-2 or TRBV6-3 with TRBJ2-7, with 10 nucleotides matching TRBD2. This CDR3 reads CASSCSTASGGSYEQYF. The CDR3 coding sequence is TGTGCCAGCAGTTGCTCGACCGCTAGCGGGGGATCCTACGAGCAGTACTTC.